The clone carrying this TCR beta chain was counted ten times or more. CDR3 size: 15 residues. Germline loops: CDR1 MNHEY, CDR2 SVGAGI. Trimming removed 2 bases from V and 5 bases from J; junction bases left unmatched: 8. This specimen belongs to a study of T cells after yellow fever vaccination. TCRdb passed the 5' RACE reads through MiXCR, listing each CDR3 protein once. The data hold about 85,000 distinct CDR3 sequences, with 13% observed a single time. Sequencing used CD8+ T cells not binding an NS4B(214-222) dextramer, sorted from PBMCs, obtained approximately 22 days after the first yellow fever vaccination. The receptor was derived from a man younger than 30 who received the YFV17D yellow fever vaccine. The chain recombines TRBV6-5 with TRBJ1-1, with TRBD1 identical over 7 bases. The CDR3 region has the DNA TGTGCCAGCAGTTACCGAGGGGGCATAGGGACTGAAGCTTTCTTT. This sequence encodes CASSYRGGIGTEAFF.